What follows are 14 T cell receptor beta chains derived from one specimen sequenced in a study of blood T cells in healthy people across ages. For the second PCR, which ran for about 6 to 11 cycles, a sample-barcoded 5' primer and a J-beta primer mix were used. MiXCR, applied by TCRdb to the 5' RACE reads, yields one record per CDR3 protein. The sample records approximately 800,000 distinct CDR3 sequences, about half being singletons. Sequencing input: blood. The receptors derive from a man older than 75 in good health.

This clonotype was seen ten or more times. This rearrangement joins TRBV12-3 or TRBV12-4 to TRBJ2-1; 11 nucleotides match TRBD2. The CDR3 covers 15 residues. The V gene end was trimmed by 5 bases and the J gene end by 6 bases; junction bases not matched to a gene: 6. DNA of the CDR3: TGTGCCAGCAGTCTATACGGGACTAGCGGCAATGAGCAGTTCTTC. Amino acid sequence: CASSLYGTSGNEQFF.

This clonotype has just a few counts. The chain carries TRBV5-8 and TRBJ2-3; D possibly uses TRBD1 or TRBD2 (5 bases each). CDR1 is SGHTS, CDR2 YDEGEE, per germline. The CDR3 totals 12 residues. V shed 4 bases and J shed 7 bases, with 10 bases lying between them. The CDR3 sequence is CASSPRGHTQYF. CDR3 DNA: TGTGCCAGCAGCCCGAGGGGACATACGCAGTATTTT.

A remark on this clonotype: At one end the junction does not follow the germline gene, possibly because of a read error. The rearrangement uses TRBV7-2 and TRBJ2-7, with 10 positions matching TRBD2. Germline loops: CDR1 SGHTA, CDR2 FQGNSA. The CDR3 sequence is 15 residues long. As DNA, the CDR3 is TGTGCCAGCAGGTTAGCGGGAGGATTAACCTACGAGCAGTACTTC. Protein: CASRLAGGLTYEQYF.

This rearrangement joins TRBV4-3 to TRBJ2-1; D remains unclear. V dropped 1 base and J dropped 4 bases, with 8 bases sitting between them. Germline loops: CDR1 LGHNA, CDR2 YSLEER. The CDR3 contains 14 residues. The DNA of the CDR3 is TGCGCCAGCAGCCAAGTGGCAGAGTACAATGAGCAGTTCTTC. This sequence encodes CASSQVAEYNEQFF.

On this clonotype: A read error may produce the germline difference seen at one junction end. This sequence joins TRBV2 and TRBJ2-4, with 9 bases fitting TRBD1. Gene TRBJ2-7 matches the end of the DNA better, so the J call may be wrong. This CDR3 contains 13 residues. CDR1 and CDR2 from the germline V gene are SNHLY and FYNNEI. CDR3 amino acids: CAGSGDRAYEQYF. As DNA, the CDR3 is TGTGCCGGCAGTGGGGACAGGGCCTACGAGCAGTACTTC.

This clonotype occurred many times. This chain links TRBV20-1 with TRBJ2-3; 9 bases line up with TRBD2. Germline assignment: CDR1 DFQATT and CDR2 SNEGSKA (reference sequence). The CDR3 extends over 15 amino acids. V was pared by 1 base and J by 6 bases, with 8 bases of the junction left unmatched. CDR3 sequence: CSARVYSGSYDTQYF. The CDR3 DNA sequence: TGCAGTGCTAGAGTTTATAGCGGGAGTTATGATACGCAGTATTTT.

This clonotype occurred a few times. This sequence joins TRBV9 and TRBJ2-7; no reliable D call. The CDR3 has 14 residues. Trimming removed 0 bases from V and 2 bases from J, with 9 bases in between. Germline CDR1 reads SGDLS; CDR2 reads YYNGEE. Here the CDR3 reads CASSVGNRAYEQYF. The CDR3 bases are TGTGCCAGCAGCGTAGGGAACAGAGCCTACGAGCAGTACTTC.

The genes are TRBV20-1 and TRBJ2-1, with 9 bases identical to TRBD2. The ends lost 3 bases at V and 8 bases at J; junction bases unmatched: 8. The CDR3 has 14 residues. Germline V gene lookup returns CDR1 DFQATT and CDR2 SNEGSKA (reference sequence). CDR3 residues: CSARAAGGLYEQFF. The CDR3 region has the DNA TGCAGTGCTAGGGCGGCGGGAGGGTTATATGAGCAGTTCTTC.

A word on this clonotype: At one boundary the junction diverges from the germline segment, which might be a read error. The chain uses TRBV5-1 and TRBJ1-1; 9 nucleotides agree with TRBD1. The germline V gene encodes CDR1 SGHRS and CDR2 YFSETQ. This CDR3 has 14 residues. This CDR3 reads CVSSSDRGVTEAFF. CDR3 bases: TGCGTCAGCAGCTCGGACAGGGGCGTCACTGAAGCTTTCTTT. Based on the CDR3 plus reference TRBV5-1 and TRBJ1-1, the full variable domain is KAGVTQTPRYLIKTRGQQVTLSCSPISGHRSVSWYQQTPGQGLQFLFEYFSETQRNKGNFPGRFSGRQFSNSRSEMNVSTLELGDSALYLCVSSSDRGVTEAFFGQGTRLTVV.

The chain couples TRBV29-1 to TRBJ2-5, with D possibly TRBD1 on 6 matching bases. The CDR3 is made up of 13 amino acids. Per the germline V gene, CDR1 is SQVTM and CDR2 is ANQGSEA. Between the trimmed V and J ends, which lost 6 bases and 1 base, there was a span of 12 bases. CDR3 nucleotide sequence: TGCAGCGTGGGACAAAACCTCCAAGAGACCCAGTACTTC. Amino acids: CSVGQNLQETQYF.

The chain couples TRBV7-2 to TRBJ2-5, with D hard to call. The CDR3 has 13 residues. Trimming removed 5 bases at V and 2 bases at J, with 9 bases between. Looked up from germline, CDR1 is SGHTA and CDR2 is FQGNSA. The CDR3 here is CASSARVQETQYF. CDR3 in DNA: TGTGCCAGCAGCGCCCGGGTGCAAGAGACCCAGTACTTC.

This chain joins TRBV25-1 and TRBJ1-6; a weak D match, TRBD1 (5 bases). The germline V gene has CDR1 MGHDK and CDR2 SYGVNS. Trimming took 2 bases from V and 0 from J, leaving 8 bases between them. The CDR3 is made up of 16 amino acids. CDR3 coding DNA: TGTGCCAGCAGTGAACAGGGAAGCTCCTATAATTCACCCCTCCACTTT. Translated: CASSEQGSSYNSPLHF. Supplemented by reference TRBV25-1 and TRBJ1-6, the full variable domain reads EADIYQTPRYLVIGTGKKITLECSQTMGHDKMYWYQQDPGMELHLIHYSYGVNSTEKGDLSSESTVSRIRTEHFPLTLESARPSHTSQYLCASSEQGSSYNSPLHFGNGTRLTVT.

This clonotype was seen a handful of times. V and J are TRBV15 and TRBJ2-1, with unresolved D. V was clipped by 1 base and J by 0 bases, with 7 bases between them. The CDR3 runs 15 residues. Germline CDR1 and CDR2: LNHNV and YYDKDF (reference sequence). The chain's CDR3 is CATSRVRASYNEQFF. In nucleotides, the CDR3 is TGTGCCACCAGCAGAGTTAGGGCCTCCTACAATGAGCAGTTCTTC.

Worth noting for this clonotype: This may arise from a read error, as a much more abundant clone is one base away. Here the CDR3 reads CASSGLRAANNEQFF. CDR3 DNA sequence: TGTGCCAGCAGTGGCCTTAGGGCAGCTAACAATGAGCAGTTCTTC. This chain connects TRBV25-1 to TRBJ2-1, with D unresolved. Germline-derived CDR1 and CDR2 are MGHDK and SYGVNS. The CDR3 sequence is 15 residues long. The germline V and J ends were trimmed by 4 bases and 5 bases, with 15 bases remaining between them.